One sample yielded the 32 T cell receptor beta chains listed below, sequenced in a study of blood T cells in healthy people across ages. A J-beta primer mix and a sample-barcoded 5' primer were used in a second PCR of roughly 6 to 12 cycles. One entry per CDR3 protein, called by TCRdb with MiXCR from the 5' RACE reads. There are around 970,000 distinct CDR3 sequences in the sample; 51% occur only once, and around 21% lies in the top ten. The material sequenced was blood. The receptors originated from a woman aged 55-70 years in good health.

V and J are TRBV7-9 and TRBJ2-7, with TRBD2 identical over 10 bases. This CDR3 is built from 16 residues. Germline lookup yields CDR1 SEHNR and CDR2 FQNEAQ (reference sequence). V shed 3 bases and J 4 bases; nucleotides not matched to a gene: 9. The CDR3 sequence: CASSFEAGGPQYEQYF. The CDR3 DNA reads as TGTGCCAGCAGCTTTGAAGCGGGAGGGCCACAATACGAGCAGTACTTC.

Only a few counts were recorded for this clonotype. V gene TRBV3-1 combines with J gene TRBJ2-7; 9 bases are a match to TRBD2. The CDR3 contains 16 residues. Germline CDR1 and CDR2: LGHDT and YNNKEL (reference sequence). V dropped 1 base and J dropped 8; count of bases not matched to a gene: 12. As DNA, the CDR3 is TGTGCCAGCAGCCAAGGCTACCTTAGCGGGAGATCCCAGCAGTACTTC. It encodes CASSQGYLSGRSQQYF.

The sample holds a few counts of this clonotype. The gene calls are TRBV28 and TRBJ2-2; D possibly corresponds to TRBD1 (6 bases). V shed 6 bases and J shed 5 bases, with 22 bases lying between them. CDR3 length: 17 residues. Germline loops: CDR1 MDHEN, CDR2 SYDVKM. The CDR3 is CASSRTVSLRWTGELFF. In nucleotides, the CDR3 is TGTGCCAGCAGCCGGACAGTCTCACTGAGGTGGACCGGGGAGCTGTTTTTT.

The gene calls are TRBV12-3 or TRBV12-4 and TRBJ2-5, with TRBD1 matching 9 bases. The DNA end is a closer match to TRBJ2-7, so the J assignment may be wrong. The CDR3 covers 15 residues. The CDR3 DNA reads as TGTGCCAGCAGTTTCAACCGACAGGGGGTCAACGAGCAGTACTTC. This sequence encodes CASSFNRQGVNEQYF.

This clonotype was counted only a few times. The chain employs TRBV29-1 and TRBJ2-1; tentative D call: TRBD1 (6 bases). The last part of the DNA fits TRBJ2-7 better; the J call may be wrong. The germline gives CDR1 SQVTM, CDR2 ANQGSEA. The CDR3 is made up of 13 amino acids. In DNA form, the CDR3 reads TGCAGCGTCCGGACAGACTCCTACAATGAGCAGTACTTC. Protein product: CSVRTDSYNEQYF.

This clonotype was recorded a few times. V is TRBV10-3 and J is TRBJ2-7; D tentatively fits TRBD1 or TRBD2 (5 bases each). The CDR3 extends over 15 amino acids. Trimming left V 6 bases short and J 2 bases short, with 17 bases between. Germline assignment: CDR1 ENHRY and CDR2 SYGVKD. The CDR3 loop reads CAISRGRDVAYEQYF. CDR3 nucleotides: TGTGCCATCAGCCGAGGTCGGGACGTGGCCTACGAGCAGTACTTC.

V and J are TRBV7-3 and TRBJ2-4; D is perhaps TRBD2 (5 bases). The CDR3 extends over 18 amino acids. Trimming stripped 4 bases from V and 5 bases from J, with 24 bases between. The germline CDR1 and CDR2 sequences are SGHTA and FQGTGA. The CDR3 is CASSSLGGGQRSENIQYF. The CDR3 DNA is TGTGCCAGCAGCTCACTCGGCGGCGGGCAGCGCAGCGAAAACATTCAGTACTTC.

This clonotype was counted between two and nine times. V gene TRBV7-9 combines with J gene TRBJ2-4; D unclear. CDR1 and CDR2 from the germline V gene are SEHNR and FQNEAQ (reference sequence). The CDR3 runs 13 residues. V was trimmed by 3 bases and J by 2 bases, leaving 5 bases between them. The CDR3: CASSLETKNIQYF. The DNA for the CDR3 is TGTGCCAGCAGCTTGGAAACCAAAAACATTCAGTACTTC.

On this clonotype itself: Compared with germline, one end of the junction differs, possibly owing to a read error. The chain carries TRBV14 and TRBJ2-6; D unresolved. This CDR3 has 17 residues. Germline lookup yields CDR1 SGHDN and CDR2 FVKESK. In DNA, the CDR3 is TGTGCCAGCGGCCAAGAACTATCTCACTCTGGGGCCAACGTCCTGACTTTC. Protein sequence: CASGQELSHSGANVLTF.

The V and J genes are TRBV15 and TRBJ2-3, with D maybe TRBD1 (6 bases). CDR1 and CDR2 from the germline V gene are LNHNV and YYDKDF (reference sequence). The CDR3 has 15 amino acids. Trimming took off 0 bases at V and 3 bases at J, with 10 bases between the two ends. CDR3 sequence (DNA): TGTGCCACCAGCAGAGATAGGGGACAAACAGATACGCAGTATTTT. It specifies CATSRDRGQTDTQYF.

This chain joins TRBV29-1 and TRBJ1-6; 12 nucleotides agree with TRBD1. This CDR3 comprises 14 residues. The germline CDR1 and CDR2 sequences are SQVTM and ANQGSEA. The V and J ends lost 6 bases and 7 bases, in that order; junction bases with no gene match: 4. The CDR3 spells CSVRGQGANSPLHF. DNA for the CDR3: TGCAGCGTCCGGGGACAGGGGGCGAATTCACCCCTCCACTTT.

This clonotype was detected only once. The CDR3 region is CASSAGGAPGANVLTF. For the CDR3, the DNA is TGTGCCAGCAGCGCCGGAGGGGCACCTGGGGCCAACGTCCTGACTTTC. The gene calls are TRBV9 and TRBJ2-6; D perhaps matches TRBD2 (6 bases). The V and J ends lost 3 bases and 2 bases respectively, with 12 bases between them. This CDR3 region has 16 residues. The germline CDR1 and CDR2 sequences are SGDLS and YYNGEE. Full variable domain (outside the CDR3, taken from reference TRBV9 and TRBJ2-6): DSGVTQTPKHLITATGQRVTLRCSPRSGDLSVYWYQQSLDQGLQFLIQYYNGEERAKGNILERFSAQQFPDLHSELNLSSLELGDSALYFCASSAGGAPGANVLTFGAGSRLTVL.

J is TRBJ2-5 and V is TRBV4-1, with 12 bases identical to TRBD2. CDR3 length equals 18 residues. Germline V CDR1 and CDR2: MGHRA, YSYEKL. V was pared by 1 base and J by 1 base, with 7 bases of the junction left unmatched. This CDR3 is CASSQATSGRWAQETQYF. The CDR3 DNA is TGCGCCAGCAGCCAAGCGACTAGCGGGAGATGGGCCCAAGAGACCCAGTACTTC.

Only a few counts were recorded for this clonotype. The V call is TRBV3-1, the J call TRBJ1-5; D remains ambiguous. Germline loops: CDR1 LGHDT, CDR2 YNNKEL (reference sequence). This CDR3 is 15 amino acids long. V lost 0 bases, J lost 5 bases, and 11 bases lay in between. CDR3 sequence reads: CASSQDLQFDQPQHF. The CDR3 DNA reads as TGTGCCAGCAGCCAAGACTTACAGTTCGATCAGCCCCAGCATTTT.

The CDR3 DNA reads as TGTGCCAGCAGCCCCCTCGTGAGGGAGAACACTGAAGCTTTCTTT. Encoded protein: CASSPLVRENTEAFF. V gene TRBV27 combines with J gene TRBJ1-1; D unclear. The CDR3 totals 15 residues. In germline, CDR1 is MNHEY, CDR2 SMNVEV (reference sequence). Trimming pared 6 bases from V and 1 base from J, leaving 15 bases between.

CDR3 nucleotide sequence: TGTGCCAGCGCGGACACGGGGTTAGCCAAAAACATTCAGTACTTC. Translation gives CASADTGLAKNIQYF. This chain links TRBV7-9 with TRBJ2-4; D might be TRBD1 or TRBD2, each matching 5 bases. V shed 8 bases and J shed 0 bases, with 14 bases lying between them. The V gene's germline CDR1 is SEHNR and CDR2 FQNEAQ (reference sequence). The CDR3 spans 15 residues. The variable domain in full, completed from reference TRBV7-9 and TRBJ2-4, reads DTGVSQNPRHKITKRGQNVTFRCDPISEHNRLYWYRQTLGQGPEFLTYFQNEAQLEKSRLLSDRFSAERPKGSFSTLEIQRTEQGDSAMYLCASADTGLAKNIQYFGAGTRLSVL.

V and J are TRBV15 and TRBJ1-2; maybe TRBD1 (6 bases). CDR1 and CDR2 from the germline V gene are LNHNV and YYDKDF (reference sequence). This CDR3 has 17 residues. Trimming pared 0 bases from V and 7 bases from J, leaving 21 bases between. This CDR3 reads CATSRDYRAGALIGYTF. The CDR3 region has the DNA TGTGCCACCAGCAGAGATTATAGGGCAGGGGCTCTCATTGGCTACACCTTC.

V and J are TRBV6-6 and TRBJ1-6; D gene ambiguous. The CDR3 extends over 13 amino acids. CDR1 is MNHNY and CDR2 is SVGAGI in the germline V gene (reference sequence). The V gene lost 2 bases and the J gene lost 8 bases, with 7 bases spanning the gap. In DNA form, the CDR3 reads TGTGCCAGCAGTTACGAGGAAGATTCACCCCTCCACTTT. It encodes CASSYEEDSPLHF.

This clonotype was observed a single time. The rearrangement joins TRBV12-3 or TRBV12-4 to TRBJ1-5; D is possibly TRBD1 (5 bases). CDR3 size: 17 residues. V gave up 2 bases and J gave up 7 bases, with 21 bases separating them. As DNA, the CDR3 is TGTGCCAGCAGTTTATGGGGCCTGGGGCCCCGAGGACAGCCCCAGCATTTT. Translated: CASSLWGLGPRGQPQHF.

This clonotype has at least ten counts. The chain is built from TRBV7-2 and TRBJ2-3; perhaps TRBD1 as D (6 bases). Germline-derived CDR1 and CDR2 are SGHTA and FQGNSA. Between the trimmed V and J ends, which lost 5 bases and 1 base, there was a span of 13 bases. The CDR3 is 15 residues long. The DNA of the CDR3 is TGTGCCAGCAGCCTCACGGGACATCGCACAGATACGCAGTATTTT. It codes for CASSLTGHRTDTQYF.

This clonotype was recorded only once. The CDR3 DNA is TGTGCCAGCAGCTTATTGATAGGGGGTTATGGCTACACCTTC. This encodes CASSLLIGGYGYTF. The chain recombines TRBV7-2 with TRBJ1-2, with D possibly TRBD1 on 6 matching bases. The V gene lost 2 bases and the J gene lost 5 bases, with 12 bases spanning the gap. The V gene's germline CDR1 is SGHTA and CDR2 FQGNSA. This CDR3 region has 14 residues.

The chain carries TRBV20-1 and TRBJ2-3, with D possibly matching TRBD2 (6 bases). CDR1 and CDR2 (germline): DFQATT, SNEGSKA (reference sequence). CDR3 size: 15 residues. Trimming took 1 base from V and 6 from J, leaving 17 bases between them. DNA for the CDR3: TGCAGTGCTAGAGCCCGGGACTCTTGGCCGGATACGCAGTATTTT. It codes for CSARARDSWPDTQYF.

This rearrangement joins TRBV20-1 to TRBJ2-3; TRBD1 matches at 9 bases. Trimming took 4 bases from V and 4 from J; bases not matched to a gene: 9. Germline V lookup: CDR1 DFQATT, CDR2 SNEGSKA (reference sequence). This CDR3 contains 15 residues. The CDR3 bases are TGCAGTGCTACCGGGGGACAGGGCTGGCCAGATACGCAGTATTTT. Amino acid sequence: CSATGGQGWPDTQYF.

The chain couples TRBV12-3 or TRBV12-4 to TRBJ2-3, with TRBD2 identical over 8 bases. The CDR3 totals 15 residues. The J segment lost 7 bases and the V segment lost 4 bases, leaving 10 bases of the junction unmatched. CDR3 in DNA: TGTGCCAGCAGTTCACGCGTAGCGGGATTGAATACGCAGTATTTT. Residues: CASSSRVAGLNTQYF.

The chain uses TRBV12-3 or TRBV12-4 and TRBJ1-5; no clear D. This CDR3 is 13 amino acids long. Trimming pared 3 bases from V and 7 bases from J, leaving 10 bases between. CDR3 coding DNA: TGTGCCAGCAGTTTTACAGAATACCAGCCCCAGCATTTT. Residues: CASSFTEYQPQHF.

The chain joins TRBV20-1 to TRBJ2-7; perhaps TRBD2 as D (5 bases). Germline V gives CDR1 DFQATT, CDR2 SNEGSKA (reference sequence). The germline V and J ends were trimmed by 0 bases and 5 bases, with 8 bases remaining between them. The CDR3 runs to 12 residues. In DNA form, the CDR3 reads TGCAGTGCTAGAGATCGGGGTAACGAGCAGTACTTC. This codes for CSARDRGNEQYF.

The rearrangement uses TRBV5-4 and TRBJ2-5; TRBD2 might be the D (5 bases). The CDR3 runs to 14 residues. The V end lost 4 bases, the J end lost 1 base, and 11 bases lay between the germline ends. Germline V gene lookup returns CDR1 SGHNT and CDR2 YYREEE (reference sequence). The CDR3 coding sequence is TGTGCCAGCAGCGAGGGATTCCTCCAAGAGACCCAGTACTTC. Translated: CASSEGFLQETQYF.

The chain employs TRBV4-3 and TRBJ2-2; TRBD1 or TRBD2 may be the D gene (5 bases each). Germline V CDR1 and CDR2: LGHNA, YSLEER. Trimming pared 0 bases from V and 5 bases from J, leaving 25 bases between. The CDR3 is 20 amino acids. The CDR3 protein is CASSQETLGGSYSRTGELFF. For the CDR3, the DNA is TGCGCCAGCAGCCAAGAAACCCTTGGGGGTAGCTATTCTCGGACCGGGGAGCTGTTTTTT.

The chain uses TRBV9 and TRBJ2-7, with D possibly matching TRBD1 (6 bases). Trimming stripped 0 bases from V and 7 bases from J, with 20 bases between. The CDR3 sequence is 16 residues long. From germline, CDR1 is SGDLS and CDR2 YYNGEE. CDR3 coding DNA: TGTGCCAGCAGCGTAGGGTCAGGGGCCCAGGGCAATGAGCAGTACTTC. It yields the protein CASSVGSGAQGNEQYF.

V gene TRBV14 combines with J gene TRBJ1-2, with 7 bases fitting TRBD1. The CDR3 contains 14 residues. Germline CDR1 reads SGHDN; CDR2 reads FVKESK. The trim removed 4 bases at V and 7 bases at J, leaving 9 bases unmatched. This chain's CDR3 is CASSRVTGRPGYTF. CDR3 in DNA: TGTGCCAGCAGCCGGGTGACAGGGAGGCCTGGCTACACCTTC.

CDR3 in DNA: TGTGCCAGCAGCTACCAGGGAGGCTACGAGCAGTACTTC. It specifies CASSYQGGYEQYF. The chain combines TRBV6-6 with TRBJ2-7; D might be TRBD2 (6 bases). V lost 6 bases to trimming and J lost 3 bases, with 12 bases between them. This CDR3 contains 13 residues. Germline V CDR1 and CDR2: MNHNY, SVGAGI (reference sequence).

Concerning this clonotype: A clone one base away is much larger, so this may be a read error. The chain has TRBV7-2 and TRBJ1-6; D might be TRBD1 (5 bases). Germline values: CDR1 SGHTA, CDR2 FQGNSA. Trimming shortened V by 5 bases and J by 10 bases, and 18 bases separated the two germline ends. CDR3 length: 15 residues. CDR3 sequence (DNA): TGTGCCAGCAGCCAAGATGGGGGTGTAGGGTCACCCCTCCACTTT. Residues: CASSQDGGVGSPLHF.